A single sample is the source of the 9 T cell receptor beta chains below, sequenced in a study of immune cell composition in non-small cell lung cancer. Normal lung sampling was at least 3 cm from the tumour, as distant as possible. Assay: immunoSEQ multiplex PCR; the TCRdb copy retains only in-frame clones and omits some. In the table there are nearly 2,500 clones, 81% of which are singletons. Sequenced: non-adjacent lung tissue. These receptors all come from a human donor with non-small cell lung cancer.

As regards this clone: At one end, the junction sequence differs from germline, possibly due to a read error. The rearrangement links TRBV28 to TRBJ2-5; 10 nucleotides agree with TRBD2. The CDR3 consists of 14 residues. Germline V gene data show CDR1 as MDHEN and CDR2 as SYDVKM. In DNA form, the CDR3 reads TGTGCCAGCCGTTTAGCGGGGGGTGAAGAGACCCAGTACTTC. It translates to CASRLAGGEETQYF.

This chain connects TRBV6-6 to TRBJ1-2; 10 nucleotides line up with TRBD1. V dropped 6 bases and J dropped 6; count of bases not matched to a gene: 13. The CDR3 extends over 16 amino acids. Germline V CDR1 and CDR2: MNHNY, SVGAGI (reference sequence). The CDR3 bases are TGTGCCAGCAGCCGTATAAGGGACAGGGGAACGGATGGCTACACCTTC. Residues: CASSRIRDRGTDGYTF.

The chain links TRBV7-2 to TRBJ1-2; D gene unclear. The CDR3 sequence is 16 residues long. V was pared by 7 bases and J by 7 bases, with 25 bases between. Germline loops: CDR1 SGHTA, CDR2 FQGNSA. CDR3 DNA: TGTGCCAGCACCCCCCCCCTGGCGAAGTCCCTAGGTGGCTACACCTTC. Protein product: CASTPPLAKSLGGYTF.

The CDR3 DNA sequence: TGTGCCAGCAGCCAAGGGGCCGGGACTCGCAATGAGCAGTTCTTC. Translated: CASSQGAGTRNEQFF. The genes are TRBV4-2 and TRBJ2-1; possibly TRBD2 for D (6 bases). V was trimmed by 1 base and J by 6 bases, leaving 13 bases between them. This CDR3 has 15 residues. Germline values: CDR1 LGHNA, CDR2 YNFKEQ.

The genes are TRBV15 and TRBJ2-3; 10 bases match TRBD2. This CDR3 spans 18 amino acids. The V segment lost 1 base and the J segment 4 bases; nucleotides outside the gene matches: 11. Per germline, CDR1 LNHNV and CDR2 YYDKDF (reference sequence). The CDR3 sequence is CATSRGWRASGRADTQYF. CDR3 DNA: TGTGCCACCAGCAGAGGATGGCGGGCTAGCGGGAGAGCAGATACGCAGTATTTT.

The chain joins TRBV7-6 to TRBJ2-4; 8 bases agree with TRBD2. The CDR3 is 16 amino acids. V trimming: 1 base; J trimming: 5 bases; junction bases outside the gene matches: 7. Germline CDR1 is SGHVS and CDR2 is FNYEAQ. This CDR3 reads CASSLGGASGQNIQYF. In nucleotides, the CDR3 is TGTGCCAGCAGCTTAGGGGGGGCTAGCGGGCAAAACATTCAGTACTTC.

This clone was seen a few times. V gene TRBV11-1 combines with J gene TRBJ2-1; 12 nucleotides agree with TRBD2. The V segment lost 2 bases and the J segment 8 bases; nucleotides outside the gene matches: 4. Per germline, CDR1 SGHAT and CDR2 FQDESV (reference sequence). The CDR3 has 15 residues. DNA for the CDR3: TGTGCCAGCAGCTTACGGACTAGCGGGATTGATGAGCAGTTCTTC. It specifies CASSLRTSGIDEQFF.

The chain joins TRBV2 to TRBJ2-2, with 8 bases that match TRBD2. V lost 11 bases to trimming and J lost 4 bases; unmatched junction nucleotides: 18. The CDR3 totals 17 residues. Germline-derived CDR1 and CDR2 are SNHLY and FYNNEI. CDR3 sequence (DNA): TGTGCCGCGGGGATAAGCGGGAGATCCGGCGGCACCGGGGAGCTGTTTTTT. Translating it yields CAAGISGRSGGTGELFF. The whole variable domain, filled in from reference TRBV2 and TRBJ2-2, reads EPEVTQTPSHQVTQMGQEVILRCVPISNHLYFYWYRQILGQKVEFLVSFYNNEISEKSEIFDDQFSVERPDGSNFTLKIRSTKLEDSAMYFCAAGISGRSGGTGELFFGEGSRLTVL.

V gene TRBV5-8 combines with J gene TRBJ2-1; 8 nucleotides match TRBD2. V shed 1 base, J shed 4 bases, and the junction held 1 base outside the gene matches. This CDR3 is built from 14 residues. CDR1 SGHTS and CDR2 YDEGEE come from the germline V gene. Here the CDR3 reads CASSLTSGYNEQFF. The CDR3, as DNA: TGTGCCAGCAGCTTGACTAGCGGTTACAATGAGCAGTTCTTC.